The rows below give T cell receptor beta chains drawn from one sample of a study of cytomegalovirus exposure and HLA in healthy donors. The table came from immunoSEQ multiplex PCR; TCRdb's copy has only in-frame clones and leaves some out. This sample's table has approximately 50,000 clones. Source material: PBMCs. All receptors come from a female donor in good health and CMV-seronegative. The CDR3 runs from the conserved cysteine through the conserved F or W. A D gene is named only where the DNA matches it firmly.

J | V | D | length | CDR3 | DNA
TRBJ1-2 | TRBV4-2 | - | 14 | CASSQGDSFDGYTF | TGTGCCAGCAGCCAAGGCGACAGTTTTGATGGCTACACCTTC
TRBJ2-7 | TRBV4-1 | TRBD2 | 15 | CASSRVMTGGPEQYF | TGCGCCAGCAGCCGGGTAATGACGGGGGGGCCCGAGCAGTACTTC
TRBJ2-3 | TRBV7-2 | TRBD2 | 14 | CASSLMVGGDTQYF | TGTGCCAGCAGCTTAATGGTGGGGGGGGATACGCAGTATTTT
TRBJ2-7 | TRBV7-9 | - | 11 | CASSLELEQYF | TGTGCCAGCAGCTTAGAGCTCGAGCAGTACTTC
TRBJ2-7 | TRBV4-2 | - | 11 | CASSQSGEQYF | TGTGCCAGCAGCCAATCGGGCGAGCAGTACTTC
TRBJ2-3 | TRBV11-3 | TRBD2 | 17 | CASSSAWAGGQTDTQYF | TGTGCCAGCAGCTCCGCCTGGGCGGGGGGGCAGACAGATACGCAGTATTTT
TRBJ1-2 | TRBV6-1 | TRBD1 | 15 | CASSDPGQVISGYTF | TGTGCCAGCAGTGACCCGGGACAGGTTATAAGCGGCTACACCTTC
TRBJ2-1 | TRBV11-3 | TRBD2 | 16 | CASSLRRTSIGNEQFF | TGTGCCAGCAGCTTAAGACGGACTAGTATTGGCAATGAGCAGTTCTTC
TRBJ2-2 | TRBV18 | - | 14 | CASSPRGDPGELFF | TGTGCCAGCTCACCACGAGGCGACCCCGGGGAGCTGTTTTTT
TRBJ2-7 | TRBV7-9 | TRBD1 | 16 | CASSLVTTGVAYEQYF | TGTGCCAGCAGCTTAGTAACCACAGGGGTGGCCTACGAGCAGTACTTC
TRBJ2-7 | TRBV4-3 | - | 14 | CASSQDRQGYEQYF | TGCGCCAGCAGCCAAGATCGCCAGGGCTACGAGCAGTACTTC
TRBJ2-7 | TRBV6-5 | TRBD1 | 15 | CASSYSRTGNYEQYF | TGTGCCAGCAGTTACTCTAGGACAGGGAACTACGAGCAGTACTTC
TRBJ2-3 | TRBV12-5 | - | 13 | CASGLLRENTQYF | TGTGCTAGTGGTCTACTCAGGGAAAATACGCAGTATTTT
TRBJ2-2 | TRBV7-2 | - | 14 | CASSPQGWVGELFF | TGTGCCAGCAGCCCACAGGGTTGGGTCGGGGAGCTGTTTTTT
TRBJ1-2 | TRBV6-1 | - | 15 | CASSEGKAASYGYTF | TGTGCCAGCAGTGAAGGGAAGGCGGCTTCCTATGGCTACACCTTC
TRBJ2-1 | TRBV29-1 | TRBD1 | 15 | CSAPGQGSSYNGQFF | TGCAGCGCCCCCGGACAGGGCAGCTCCTACAATGGGCAGTTCTTC
TRBJ2-1 | TRBV4-2 | TRBD2 | 18 | CASSQDRLAGGPINEQFF | TGTGCCAGCAGCCAAGATCGTTTGGCGGGAGGGCCAATCAATGAGCAGTTCTTC
TRBJ2-1 | TRBV13 | TRBD2 | 16 | CASSLGGTSGVSEQFF | TGTGCCAGCAGCTTAGGCGGGACTAGCGGAGTCAGCGAGCAGTTCTTC
TRBJ2-5 | TRBV5-1 | TRBD1 | 15 | CASLRQGAVGETQYF | TGCGCCAGCCTCCGACAGGGGGCTGTTGGAGAGACCCAGTACTTC
TRBJ2-3 | TRBV15 | TRBD2 | 15 | CATSRYIAGADTQYF | TGTGCCACCAGCAGGTACATAGCGGGAGCAGATACGCAGTATTTT
TRBJ2-5 | TRBV9 | - | 14 | CASSTPEGGETQYF | TGTGCCAGCAGCACCCCCGAGGGAGGAGAGACCCAGTACTTC
TRBJ1-2 | TRBV11-3 | - | 14 | CASSQRGARQGYTF | TGTGCCAGCAGCCAGCGGGGGGCGCGGCAGGGCTACACCTTC
TRBJ1-3 | TRBV4-1 | - | 16 | CASSQVIGSSGNTIYF | TGCGCCAGCAGCCAAGTTATAGGGAGCTCTGGAAACACCATATATTTT
TRBJ2-2 | TRBV29-1 | - | 13 | CSVLQGGPGELFF | TGCAGCGTTCTACAGGGTGGACCCGGGGAGCTGTTTTTT
TRBJ1-1 | TRBV20-1 | - | 11 | CSARSGLEAFF | TGCAGTGCTAGAAGCGGACTCGAGGCTTTCTTT